A selection of T cell receptor beta chains follows, all from one sample in a study of blood T cells in healthy people across ages. One entry per CDR3 protein, called by TCRdb with MiXCR from the 5' RACE reads. The repertoire consists of about 760,000 distinct CDR3 sequences, with 56% occurring once and the leading ten covering about a quarter. Sequencing was done on a sample of blood. These receptors all come from a man aged 40-49 years in good health. Each CDR3 is given with its conserved first and last residue. The D gene is left open where the match is weak. Clone size, where shown, is once, few, many, or a class for clones that have expanded.

clone_size: .
v_call: TRBV15
j_call: TRBJ2-5
d_call: TRBD1
cdr3_nt: TGTGCCACCAGCAGAGACACCGGGACAGAAGAGACCCAGTACTTC
cdr3_aa: CATSRDTGTEETQYF

clone_size: few
v_call: TRBV10-3
j_call: TRBJ2-5
d_call: TRBD2
cdr3_nt: TGTGCCATCAGTGATTCCACCCGGACTAGCGGGGAAGAGACCCAGTACTTC
cdr3_aa: CAISDSTRTSGEETQYF

clone_size: .
v_call: TRBV11-2
j_call: TRBJ2-5
d_call: .
cdr3_nt: TGTGCCAGCAGCTTTGGATCTCGACCCGATCAAGAGACCCAGTACTTC
cdr3_aa: CASSFGSRPDQETQYF

clone_size: once
v_call: TRBV28
j_call: TRBJ2-7
d_call: .
cdr3_nt: TGTGCCAGCAGCAACAGGGGGCTCAAGGCGGTGGTTGGCGGGGGGCCTCAGCTGCCCGAGCAGTACTTC
cdr3_aa: CASSNRGLKAVVGGGPQLPEQYF

clone_size: few
v_call: TRBV12-3/TRBV12-4
j_call: TRBJ2-7
d_call: TRBD1
cdr3_nt: TGTGCCAGCAATGATGCGAGGACAGGGGATCTGGGCGAGCAGTACTTC
cdr3_aa: CASNDARTGDLGEQYF

clone_size: .
v_call: TRBV12-3/TRBV12-4
j_call: TRBJ2-5
d_call: .
cdr3_nt: TGTGCCAGTTGCTTGTGCGGGGGCCAAGATGAGACCCAGTACTTC
cdr3_aa: CASCLCGGQDETQYF

clone_size: .
v_call: TRBV5-1
j_call: TRBJ1-4
d_call: .
cdr3_nt: TGCGCCAGCGGGCCCGCCGACGGAACTAATGAAAAACTGTTTTTT
cdr3_aa: CASGPADGTNEKLFF

clone_size: .
v_call: TRBV6-4
j_call: TRBJ1-2
d_call: .
cdr3_nt: TGTGCCAGCAGTGACCGGGGAGAGAATGGCTACACCTTC
cdr3_aa: CASSDRGENGYTF

clone_size: few
v_call: TRBV7-2
j_call: TRBJ2-1
d_call: .
cdr3_nt: TGTGCCAGCGCCTGGCGGGGCTCGGAGGACAATGAGCAGTTCTTC
cdr3_aa: CASAWRGSEDNEQFF

clone_size: few
v_call: TRBV24-1
j_call: TRBJ2-3
d_call: .
cdr3_nt: TGTGCCACCAGTGATCACCGACAGAGCACAGATACGCAGTATTTT
cdr3_aa: CATSDHRQSTDTQYF

clone_size: few
v_call: TRBV29-1
j_call: TRBJ2-1
d_call: TRBD2
cdr3_nt: TGCAGCGTTGTTTTGACTAGCGGACCTATTTACAATGAGCAGTTCTTC
cdr3_aa: CSVVLTSGPIYNEQFF

clone_size: few
v_call: TRBV11-3
j_call: TRBJ2-3
d_call: .
cdr3_nt: TGTGCCAGCAGCTTAGTAACGGAAGATACGCAGTATTTT
cdr3_aa: CASSLVTEDTQYF

clone_size: .
v_call: TRBV24-1
j_call: TRBJ2-1
d_call: .
cdr3_nt: TGTGCCACCCAACCACCGGGAGTGGCTAATGAGCAGTTCTTC
cdr3_aa: CATQPPGVANEQFF

clone_size: .
v_call: TRBV28
j_call: TRBJ1-5
d_call: .
cdr3_nt: TGTGCCAGCAGTTCACTAGGACCCAATCAGCCCCAGCATTTT
cdr3_aa: CASSSLGPNQPQHF

clone_size: few
v_call: TRBV2
j_call: TRBJ2-3
d_call: .
cdr3_nt: TGTGCCAGTCGGGGACCGGGGGCAGATACGCAGTATTTT
cdr3_aa: CASRGPGADTQYF